These 25 T cell receptor beta chains came from one sample sequenced in a study of cytomegalovirus exposure and HLA in healthy donors. It was with 60 Vbeta and 13 Jbeta primers that the PCR ran. This table comes from immunoSEQ multiplex PCR, and its TCRdb copy is limited to in-frame clones, with some not included. The data hold over 40,000 clones, with about 72% observed a single time. The sample taken for sequencing was PBMCs. The receptors stem from a man aged 25-40 years in good health and CMV-seronegative.

V is TRBV21-1 and J is TRBJ1-1. TRBV21-1 constitutes a pseudogene. CDR3 length: 17 amino acids. The CDR3 here is CASSKGPPGGAGTEAFF. CDR3 sequence (DNA): TGTGCCAGCAGCAAAGGTCCCCCGGGGGGGGCCGGCACTGAAGCTTTCTTT.

The V and J genes are TRBV30 and TRBJ1-2, with 12 bases that match TRBD1. The ends lost 2 bases at V and 4 bases at J; junction bases unmatched: 11. The CDR3 is 17 residues long. CDR1 and CDR2 from the germline V gene are GTSNPN and SVGIG (reference sequence). CDR3 loop: CAWSLTGTGGLFYGYTF. CDR3 DNA: TGTGCCTGGAGTTTAACCGGGACAGGGGGCCTTTTCTATGGCTACACCTTC.

The rearrangement links TRBV6-6 to TRBJ2-5; 10 bases fit TRBD2. Germline V gene data show CDR1 as MNHNY and CDR2 as SVGAGI (reference sequence). Trimming removed 4 bases from V and 1 base from J; junction bases left unmatched: 0. This CDR3 contains 14 residues. The DNA for the CDR3 is TGTGCCAGCAGTTGGACTAGCGGCCAAGAGACCCAGTACTTC. Translation: CASSWTSGQETQYF.

This chain connects TRBV18 to TRBJ2-5; 7 bases align to TRBD2. Germline loops: CDR1 KGHSH, CDR2 LQKENI. The CDR3 has 14 residues. The ends lost 5 bases at V and 1 base at J; junction bases unmatched: 4. Here the CDR3 DNA reads TGTGCCAGCTCAAAGTCTAGCGGCCAAGAGACCCAGTACTTC. Amino acid sequence: CASSKSSGQETQYF.

The table lists this clone with a few counts. The chain carries TRBV10-1 and TRBJ2-7; 10 bases align to TRBD2. The germline CDR1 and CDR2 sequences are WNHNN and SYGVQD (reference sequence). CDR3 length: 16 amino acids. V trimming: 5 bases; J trimming: 2 bases; junction bases outside the gene matches: 9. CDR3 residues: CASSLPKREGTYEQYF. Written as DNA, the CDR3 is TGCGCCAGCAGTTTGCCGAAGCGGGAGGGAACCTACGAGCAGTACTTC.

The V and J genes are TRBV4-2 and TRBJ1-4; 8 bases align to TRBD1. The CDR3 consists of 16 residues. Germline CDR1 reads LGHNA; CDR2 reads YNFKEQ. J gave up 8 bases and V 0 bases, and 8 bases lay outside the gene matches. In DNA, the CDR3 is TGTGCCAGCAGCCAAGAGGGGACAGGACGGAACGAAAAACTGTTTTTT. This gives the protein CASSQEGTGRNEKLFF.

This chain joins TRBV6-5 and TRBJ2-7; the D gene is possibly TRBD1 (5 bases). Trimming pared 0 bases from V and 2 bases from J, leaving 8 bases between. CDR1 and CDR2 (germline): MNHEY, SVGAGI. CDR3 length: 14 residues. CDR3 nucleotide sequence: TGTGCCAGCAGTTACTCGAGACAGCCCTACGAGCAGTACTTC. It yields the protein CASSYSRQPYEQYF.

This clone was found a few times. CDR3: CASSTGTSGSNEQYF. The DNA of the CDR3 is TGTGCCAGCAGCACGGGGACTAGCGGGAGCAACGAGCAGTACTTC. The genes are TRBV7-9 and TRBJ2-7; TRBD2 aligns across 14 bases. The CDR3 extends over 15 amino acids. Germline CDR1 and CDR2: SEHNR and FQNEAQ (reference sequence). V lost 5 bases to trimming and J lost 5 bases; unmatched junction nucleotides: 5.

The chain carries TRBV5-1 and TRBJ2-7; tentative D call: TRBD1 (6 bases). V lost 1 base and J lost 5, with 13 bases in between. The CDR3 totals 14 residues. Germline V gene lookup returns CDR1 SGHRS and CDR2 YFSETQ. CDR3 protein: CASSLRTGMHEQYF. In DNA, the CDR3 is TGCGCCAGCAGCTTGCGTACAGGGATGCACGAGCAGTACTTC. Full variable domain (missing parts from reference TRBV5-1 and TRBJ2-7): KAGVTQTPRYLIKTRGQQVTLSCSPISGHRSVSWYQQTPGQGLQFLFEYFSETQRNKGNFPGRFSGRQFSNSRSEMNVSTLELGDSALYLCASSLRTGMHEQYFGPGTRLTVT.

The table lists this clone with a count of one. The rearrangement joins TRBV6-1 to TRBJ1-2; the match to TRBD1 covers 7 bases. The CDR3 spans 15 residues. V shed 1 base and J 5 bases; nucleotides not matched to a gene: 7. Germline V lookup: CDR1 MNHNS, CDR2 SASEGT. The CDR3 nucleotides read TGTGCCAGCAGTGAAGTCGGGACAGCAATTTATGGCTACACCTTC. It codes for CASSEVGTAIYGYTF.

The chain uses TRBV19 and TRBJ1-3, with no clear D. V dropped 5 bases and J dropped 0 bases, with 14 bases sitting between them. The CDR3 loop spans 16 amino acids. CDR1 and CDR2 from the germline V gene are LNHDA and SQIVND (reference sequence). The CDR3 spells CASSYARTTSGNTIYF. The CDR3 bases are TGTGCCAGTAGTTACGCCCGGACTACCTCTGGAAACACCATATATTTT. The full variable domain, rest sourced from reference TRBV19 and TRBJ1-3, is DGGITQSPKYLFRKEGQNVTLSCEQNLNHDAMYWYRQDPGQGLRLIYYSQIVNDFQKGDIAEGYSVSREKKESFPLTVTSAQKNPTAFYLCASSYARTTSGNTIYFGEGSWLTVV.

This chain joins TRBV6-6 and TRBJ1-4; TRBD1 is a possible D gene (6 bases). This CDR3 region has 15 residues. Germline CDR1 is MNHNY and CDR2 is SVGAGI (reference sequence). The V end lost 6 bases, the J end lost 7 bases, and 18 bases lay between the germline ends. The CDR3 DNA is TGTGCCAGCAGACTTGGGACAAGCCTTAGTGAAAAACTGTTTTTT. This codes for CASRLGTSLSEKLFF.

This chain links TRBV29-1 with TRBJ2-7; TRBD2 aligns across 10 bases. Germline V CDR1 and CDR2: SQVTM, ANQGSEA. CDR3 length: 14 amino acids. The V segment lost 3 bases and the J segment 6 bases; nucleotides outside the gene matches: 8. The CDR3 nucleotides are TGCAGCGTTGACGTGGTAGCGGGGGGATCCGAGCAGTACTTC. Residues: CSVDVVAGGSEQYF.

CDR3: CASSEKNQGIVSTDTQYF. The CDR3 bases are TGTGCCAGCAGTGAAAAGAATCAGGGGATCGTGAGCACAGATACGCAGTATTTT. The gene calls are TRBV2 and TRBJ2-3; a weak D match, TRBD1 (6 bases). This CDR3 contains 18 residues. Trimming removed 2 bases at V and 0 bases at J, with 18 bases between. Germline CDR1 and CDR2: SNHLY and FYNNEI. The full variable domain, its missing parts supplied by reference TRBV2 and TRBJ2-3, is EPEVTQTPSHQVTQMGQEVILRCVPISNHLYFYWYRQILGQKVEFLVSFYNNEISEKSEIFDDQFSVERPDGSNFTLKIRSTKLEDSAMYFCASSEKNQGIVSTDTQYFGPGTRLTVL.

The rearrangement joins TRBV5-1 to TRBJ2-3; unclear D gene. V was shortened by 2 bases and J by 5 bases, with 6 bases between the two germline ends. CDR1 and CDR2 (germline): SGHRS, YFSETQ. The CDR3 has 12 residues. CDR3 coding DNA: TGCGCCAGCAGCTTATCGGTAGATACGCAGTATTTT. The encoded protein is CASSLSVDTQYF.

The chain joins TRBV14 to TRBJ1-4, with D perhaps TRBD1 (5 bases). Trimming shortened V by 1 base and J by 0 bases, and 9 bases separated the two germline ends. The CDR3 totals 16 residues. From germline, CDR1 is SGHDN and CDR2 FVKESK. DNA for the CDR3: TGTGCCAGCAGCCAAGGCGACAGCGCAACTAATGAAAAACTGTTTTTT. It specifies CASSQGDSATNEKLFF.

V and J are TRBV7-9 and TRBJ2-3, with TRBD1 matching 8 bases. Germline values: CDR1 SEHNR, CDR2 FQNEAQ (reference sequence). This CDR3 is built from 16 residues. With 5 bases clipped from V and 2 bases from J, the junction kept 9 bases outside the gene matches. The CDR3 DNA reads TGTGCCAGCAGCCAGGGACAGGCCGCTACCACAGATACGCAGTATTTT. It yields the protein CASSQGQAATTDTQYF.

This chain connects TRBV6-5 to TRBJ1-6, with D unclear. Looked up from germline, CDR1 is MNHEY and CDR2 is SVGAGI. The CDR3 loop spans 13 amino acids. The ends were cut back, 8 bases at V and 6 bases at J, with 11 bases in the middle. The CDR3 nucleotides are TGTGCCAGCGGGTTGGGCCTTAATTCACCCCTCCACTTT. Translation gives CASGLGLNSPLHF.

The chain has TRBV27 and TRBJ2-1, with a possible D match to TRBD2 (5 bases). The germline V gene has CDR1 MNHEY and CDR2 SMNVEV (reference sequence). CDR3 size: 15 residues. The ends were cut back, 2 bases at V and 5 bases at J, with 13 bases in the middle. CDR3 sequence reads: CASSLTGNWNNEQFF. The DNA for the CDR3 is TGTGCCAGCAGTTTAACCGGGAATTGGAACAATGAGCAGTTCTTC.

This chain uses TRBV7-8 with TRBJ2-5, with D unclear. The V and J ends lost 0 bases and 5 bases respectively, with 13 bases between them. Looked up from germline, CDR1 is SGHVS and CDR2 is FQNEAQ. CDR3 size: 15 residues. CDR3 sequence reads: CASSLARPAGETQYF. CDR3 DNA sequence: TGTGCCAGCAGCTTAGCGCGGCCGGCCGGGGAGACCCAGTACTTC.

The J gene is TRBJ2-1, the V gene TRBV19, with 13 bases identical to TRBD2. V shed 4 bases, J shed 8 bases, and the junction held 5 bases outside the gene matches. Germline V gene data show CDR1 as LNHDA and CDR2 as SQIVND (reference sequence). This CDR3 comprises 15 residues. The CDR3 region is CASSTGLAGSYEQFF. The DNA of the CDR3 is TGTGCCAGTAGTACGGGACTAGCGGGAAGCTATGAGCAGTTCTTC. Using reference TRBV19 and TRBJ2-1 for the parts outside the CDR3, the full variable domain is DGGITQSPKYLFRKEGQNVTLSCEQNLNHDAMYWYRQDPGQGLRLIYYSQIVNDFQKGDIAEGYSVSREKKESFPLTVTSAQKNPTAFYLCASSTGLAGSYEQFFGPGTRLTVL.

The chain is built from TRBV15 and TRBJ2-1; 8 bases fit TRBD2. The length of the CDR3 is 21 residues. In germline, CDR1 is LNHNV, CDR2 YYDKDF (reference sequence). The V and J ends lost 0 bases and 7 bases, in that order; junction bases with no gene match: 23. The CDR3 protein is CATSRETGALSGIFASNEQFF. In DNA, the CDR3 is TGTGCCACCAGCAGAGAAACCGGGGCCCTTAGCGGGATTTTTGCTTCGAATGAGCAGTTCTTC.

This clone has more than one count but fewer than ten. The chain employs TRBV6-6 and TRBJ2-7, with 7 bases fitting TRBD1. With V trimmed by 2 bases and J by 2 bases, 9 bases remained unmatched. CDR1 and CDR2 from the germline V gene are MNHNY and SVGAGI (reference sequence). The CDR3 has 16 residues. CDR3 residues: CASSYEASRGTYEQYF. The CDR3 DNA reads as TGTGCCAGCAGTTACGAGGCTAGCAGGGGGACCTACGAGCAGTACTTC.

With regard to this clone: The sample has other DNA sequences that encode this CDR3 too. This sequence joins TRBV5-6 and TRBJ2-5; D may be TRBD2 (6 bases). Germline V gene data show CDR1 as SGHDT and CDR2 as YYEEEE. V dropped 4 bases and J dropped 5 bases, with 21 bases sitting between them. The CDR3 contains 16 residues. The CDR3 here is CASSPNLGGVGETQYF. For the CDR3, the DNA is TGTGCCAGCAGCCCCAACCTAGGAGGGGTGGGGGAGACCCAGTACTTC.

This chain uses TRBV5-6 with TRBJ2-7; perhaps TRBD1 as D (6 bases). V lost 2 bases and J lost 3, with 15 bases in between. This CDR3 contains 15 residues. Germline loops: CDR1 SGHDT, CDR2 YYEEEE. The CDR3 DNA is TGTGCCAGCAGCTTCTCGTGGGACACGGACTACGAGCAGTACTTC. This translates into CASSFSWDTDYEQYF.